This is a list of T cell receptor beta chains from one sample in a study of shared clonotypes between healthy human individuals. The data were produced by immunoSEQ multiplex PCR, yet TCRdb's version contains in-frame clones alone and is incomplete. The profile shows roughly 1,000,000 clones, 78% of them singletons. Sequencing was done on a sample of memory CD4+ T cells from PBMCs. The source is a man aged 18 to 29 in good health. Some clones in this sample may be carry-over from other donors' samples. Both conserved end residues are part of each CDR3. A D gene is named only where the DNA matches it firmly. Size tells how often a clone was seen (once, few, many) or the class of an expanded clone, and some rows leave it out.

d_call,v_call,clone_size,j_call,cdr3_nt,cdr3_aa
NA,TRBV5-1,many,TRBJ1-4,TGCGCCAGCAGCTCACAGGGTCGGGATGAAAAACTGTTTTTT,CASSSQGRDEKLFF
NA,TRBV4-2,NA,TRBJ1-5,TGTGCCAGCAGCGGCGGGTTTGATCAGCCCCAGCATTTT,CASSGGFDQPQHF
NA,TRBV5-1,NA,TRBJ1-3,TGCGCCAGCAGCTTGGACAGGCCTCTGGGAAACACCATATATTTT,CASSLDRPLGNTIYF
NA,TRBV30,NA,TRBJ1-2,TGTGCCTGGAGTCGGGGGACAATTTATGGCTACACCTTC,CAWSRGTIYGYTF
NA,TRBV6-1,NA,TRBJ2-7,TGTGCCAGCAGTGGGGTTGGGGGGCACGCCTACGAGCAGTACTTC,CASSGVGGHAYEQYF
NA,TRBV5-4,NA,TRBJ2-7,TGTGCCAGCAGCTCGAGGGGTGGGGAGCAGTACTTC,CASSSRGGEQYF
NA,TRBV30,NA,TRBJ2-7,TGTGCCTGGAACCGGGACCCGAGCTCCTACGAGCAGTACTTC,CAWNRDPSSYEQYF
NA,TRBV9,few,TRBJ1-1,TGTGCCAGCAGCGCATCGTTAACAGGGTACACTGAAGCTTTCTTT,CASSASLTGYTEAFF
NA,TRBV18,once,TRBJ2-7,TGTGCCAGCTCGACGACCCACGGCACTGCCTACGAGCAGTACTTC,CASSTTHGTAYEQYF
NA,TRBV7-9,NA,TRBJ1-2,TGTGCCAGCAGCCCCGGGACCCGCTATGGCTACACCTTC,CASSPGTRYGYTF
NA,TRBV6-1,NA,TRBJ1-1,TGTGCCAGCAGTTCCGGGACACTGAACACTGAAGCTTTCTTT,CASSSGTLNTEAFF
NA,TRBV11-2,NA,TRBJ1-1,TGTGCCAGCAGCCGGGTACAGCGAAAGAACACTGAAGCTTTCTTT,CASSRVQRKNTEAFF
NA,TRBV7-6,once,TRBJ2-7,TGTGCCAGCAGCTTAGTAGGCTCACGTTACTACGAGCAGTACTTC,CASSLVGSRYYEQYF
NA,TRBV5-1,NA,TRBJ2-7,TGCGCCAGCAAAGGGGCTCAGGGGTACGAGCAGTACTTC,CASKGAQGYEQYF
TRBD1,TRBV28,NA,TRBJ1-2,TGTGCCAGCAGTTTATGGGGACAGGTGCTATTTGGCTACACCTTC,CASSLWGQVLFGYTF
TRBD2,TRBV7-2,NA,TRBJ2-1,TGTGCCAGCAGCTTAGCGATGTCTAGCGGGAGGTTTGAGCAGTTCTTC,CASSLAMSSGRFEQFF
NA,TRBV9,NA,TRBJ1-4,TGTGCCAGCAGCGTAGTCGCAACTAATGAAAAACTGTTTTTT,CASSVVATNEKLFF
TRBD1,TRBV4-1,NA,TRBJ1-1,TGCGCCAGCAGACAAGGACAGGGGGCGGTCCTTGAAGCTTTCTTT,CASRQGQGAVLEAFF
TRBD1,TRBV5-4,NA,TRBJ2-7,TGTGCCAGCAGCAGACCGGGACAGGGGCCCTACGAGCAGTACTTC,CASSRPGQGPYEQYF
NA,TRBV11-2,few,TRBJ1-4,TGTGCCAGCAGATATCGCCGGGACCATAATGAAAAACTGTTTTTT,CASRYRRDHNEKLFF
NA,TRBV7-2,NA,TRBJ2-7,TGTGCCAGCAGCTTAGCGCTAGGGGTCCCCTCCGAGCAGTACTTC,CASSLALGVPSEQYF
TRBD1,TRBV18,once,TRBJ1-4,TGTGCCAGCTCACCACGACAGGGGATGTATGAAAAACTGTTTTTT,CASSPRQGMYEKLFF
NA,TRBV7-6,NA,TRBJ2-2,TGTGCCAGCAGCATATCCCAGGGGAGGTACACCGGGGAGCTGTTTTTT,CASSISQGRYTGELFF
NA,TRBV5-6,NA,TRBJ1-2,TGTGCCAGCAGCTTAGAAGCTAACTATGGCTACACCTTC,CASSLEANYGYTF
NA,TRBV11-3,NA,TRBJ2-1,TGTGCCAGCAGCCTGTGGGACCATGAGCAGTTCTTC,CASSLWDHEQFF
NA,TRBV4-2,few,TRBJ1-2,TGTGCCAGCAGCCGCCCCAAGAGTCTGGGCTATGGCTACACCTTC,CASSRPKSLGYGYTF
NA,TRBV6-5,once,TRBJ2-5,TGTGCCAGCAGGTCCTCCCCCTATGGGACCCAGTACTTC,CASRSSPYGTQYF
NA,TRBV27,NA,TRBJ2-3,TGTGCCAGCAGTTTAAGGGGCGGGACCTCCTACACAGATACGCAGTATTTT,CASSLRGGTSYTDTQYF
TRBD1,TRBV28,NA,TRBJ2-7,TGTGCCAGCAGTTCCCCCGGACAGGATTATCCCTACGAGCAGTACTTC,CASSSPGQDYPYEQYF
TRBD1,TRBV18,NA,TRBJ1-1,TGTGCCAGCTCACTCCGACAAGGGGACAGTGAAGCTTTCTTT,CASSLRQGDSEAFF
NA,TRBV30,NA,TRBJ1-1,TGTGCCTGGAGCGCGGACAGCCGGAGGACTGAAGCTTTCTTT,CAWSADSRRTEAFF
TRBD1,TRBV28,few,TRBJ1-4,TGTGCCAGCAGTGCCACAGGGGCAACTAATGAAAAACTGTTTTTT,CASSATGATNEKLFF
NA,TRBV5-6,NA,TRBJ2-3,TGTGCCAGCAGCGGTTATGATACGCAGTATTTT,CASSGYDTQYF
NA,TRBV10-3,few,TRBJ1-1,TGTGCCAAAAGCCGGGGAATGAACACTGAAGCTTTCTTT,CAKSRGMNTEAFF
NA,TRBV9,many,TRBJ2-1,TGTGCCAGCACCCCCGGGAGTTGGGGGAATGAGCAGTTCTTC,CASTPGSWGNEQFF
NA,TRBV2,few,TRBJ1-1,TGTGCCAGCAGTGTAATAACTGAAGCTTTCTTT,CASSVITEAFF
NA,TRBV12-5,NA,TRBJ2-1,TGTGCTAGTGGTTTCTCTATCGGGAGCTCCTACAATGAGCAGTTCTTC,CASGFSIGSSYNEQFF
NA,TRBV7-9,NA,TRBJ2-1,TGTGCCAGCAGCGTTAGCTGGAGCTCCTACAATGAGCAGTTCTTC,CASSVSWSSYNEQFF
TRBD1,TRBV6-5,NA,TRBJ2-7,TGTGCCAGCAGTTACCGCCGGACAGGGTCCTACGAGCAGTACTTC,CASSYRRTGSYEQYF
NA,TRBV7-3,NA,TRBJ1-2,TGTGCCAGCAGCTTCCCTAGCGGGGGCGGCTACACCTTC,CASSFPSGGGYTF
NA,TRBV5-8,once,TRBJ1-1,TGTGCCAGCAGCTTGGCCCTTGGTGGCGGGGCTTATCACACTGAAGCTTTCTTT,CASSLALGGGAYHTEAFF
TRBD1,TRBV18,NA,TRBJ1-2,TGTGCCAGCTCACCCAATGACAGGGCGTCCTATGGCTACACCTTC,CASSPNDRASYGYTF
NA,TRBV7-8,NA,TRBJ2-7,TGTGCCAGCAGCGGGCAGGGGAAAGAGCAGTACTTC,CASSGQGKEQYF
TRBD2,TRBV7-2,NA,TRBJ2-1,TGTGCCACCGTGTTAAGACTAGCGGGAGGACTTGAGCAGTTCTTC,CATVLRLAGGLEQFF
NA,TRBV12-5,NA,TRBJ1-2,TGTGCTAGTGGTTTGGATCAGGGCCCCTATGGCTACACCTTC,CASGLDQGPYGYTF
NA,TRBV28,few,TRBJ1-1,TGTGCCAGCAGTCCACCGCCCCCTGGAAGCACTGAAGCTTTCTTT,CASSPPPPGSTEAFF
NA,TRBV5-6,NA,TRBJ1-6,TGTGCCAGCAGCTTGGGACGGGGTTCACCCCTCCACTTT,CASSLGRGSPLHF
TRBD1,TRBV7-2,once,TRBJ1-2,TGTGCCAGCAGCCCAGGACAGGGGGGTGGCTACACCTTC,CASSPGQGGGYTF
NA,TRBV6-1,few,TRBJ2-7,TGTGCCAGCAGTGTAGGTCTCTCCCTCTCCTACGAGCAGTACTTC,CASSVGLSLSYEQYF
NA,TRBV2,NA,TRBJ2-5,TGTGCCAGCATGGTGGAGGGGTCGGAGACCCAGTACTTC,CASMVEGSETQYF
NA,TRBV23-1,NA,TRBJ2-3,TGCGCCAGCAGTCACTTCTTGGCCACAGATACGCAGTATTTT,CASSHFLATDTQYF
TRBD1,TRBV9,NA,TRBJ2-3,TGTGCCAGCAGCAAAGGACAGGGGTCGGGCTGGCGGTTCACAGATACGCAGTATTTT,CASSKGQGSGWRFTDTQYF
NA,TRBV10-3,NA,TRBJ1-2,TGTGCCATCAGTGAGAGGGGGGACCGGTGGGGCTACACCTTC,CAISERGDRWGYTF
NA,TRBV7-6,NA,TRBJ2-5,TGTGCCAGCAGCTTAGCCCCGGGACCAGAACAAGAGACCCAGTACTTC,CASSLAPGPEQETQYF
NA,TRBV16,NA,TRBJ2-7,TGTGCCAGCAGCCCGACGAGGTACACCGAGCAGTACTTC,CASSPTRYTEQYF
TRBD1,TRBV7-8,few,TRBJ1-4,TGTGCCAGCCGCCGGACAGGGGGTGCAACTAATGAAAAACTGTTTTTT,CASRRTGGATNEKLFF